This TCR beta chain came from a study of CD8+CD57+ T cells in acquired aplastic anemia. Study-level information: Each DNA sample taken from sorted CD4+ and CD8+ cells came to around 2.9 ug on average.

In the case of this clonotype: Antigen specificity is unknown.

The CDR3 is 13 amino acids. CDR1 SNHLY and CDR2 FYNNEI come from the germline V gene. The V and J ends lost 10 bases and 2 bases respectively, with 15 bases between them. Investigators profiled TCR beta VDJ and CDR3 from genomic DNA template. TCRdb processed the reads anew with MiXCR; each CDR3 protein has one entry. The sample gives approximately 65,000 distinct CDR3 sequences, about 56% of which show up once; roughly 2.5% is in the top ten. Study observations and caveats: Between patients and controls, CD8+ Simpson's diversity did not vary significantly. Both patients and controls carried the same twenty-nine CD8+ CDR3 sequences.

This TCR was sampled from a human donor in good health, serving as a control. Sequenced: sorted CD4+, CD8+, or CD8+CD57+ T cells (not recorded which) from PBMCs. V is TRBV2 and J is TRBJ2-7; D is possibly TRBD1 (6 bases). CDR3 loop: CATSRDTAYEQYF. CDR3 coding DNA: TGTGCCACCTCCCGGGACACCGCCTACGAGCAGTACTTC.